A selection of T cell receptor beta chains follows, all from one sample in a study of PD-1 blockade in classical Hodgkin lymphoma. TCRdb's table, derived via immunoSEQ multiplex PCR, lists solely in-frame clones and lacks some. This sample has fewer than 13,000 clones, with 80% to 90% found just once. The sequencing input was CD8+ T cells from blood. The source of these receptors is a human donor with classical Hodgkin lymphoma. CDR3s include the opening cysteine and the closing phenylalanine or tryptophan. A D gene is named only where the DNA matches it firmly. For some rows the clone size is stated as once, few or many, or as a class when expanded; others skip it.

V gene	clone size	J gene	D gene	CDR3 protein	CDR3 DNA
TRBV9	few	TRBJ1-2	TRBD1	CASSLGQGNYGYTF	TGTGCCAGCAGCCTGGGACAGGGGAACTATGGCTACACCTTC
TRBV10-2	-	TRBJ1-2	-	CASSPPGERGYTF	TGCGCCAGCAGCCCCCCCGGGGAGAGGGGCTACACCTTC
TRBV7-8	-	TRBJ2-5	TRBD2	CASSNRLAPLRETQYF	TGTGCCAGCAGCAACCGACTAGCCCCTCTTCGAGAGACCCAGTACTTC
TRBV15	-	TRBJ1-5	TRBD1	CATSQDRVGSNQPQHF	TGTGCCACCAGCCAAGACAGGGTAGGCAGCAATCAGCCCCAGCATTTT
TRBV4-1	-	TRBJ2-1	TRBD2	CASSQTIAGGSSYNEQFF	TGCGCCAGCAGCCAAACTATAGCGGGGGGAAGCTCCTACAATGAGCAGTTCTTC
TRBV20-1	-	TRBJ1-1	-	CSAMKNTEAFF	TGCAGTGCTATGAAGAACACTGAAGCTTTCTTT
TRBV11-2	-	TRBJ1-6	-	CASTQNGPLHF	TGTGCCAGCACCCAAAATGGACCCCTCCACTTT
TRBV5-4	-	TRBJ2-5	-	CASSLGGDRETQYF	TGTGCCAGCAGCTTGGGGGGTGATAGAGAGACCCAGTACTTC
TRBV4-3	-	TRBJ2-1	TRBD1	CASSQLFDRARHNEQFF	TGCGCCAGCAGCCAACTCTTTGACAGGGCCAGGCACAATGAGCAGTTCTTC
TRBV6-5	-	TRBJ1-5	-	CASYRVPNQPQHF	TGTGCCAGCTACCGTGTTCCCAATCAGCCCCAGCATTTT
TRBV9	-	TRBJ2-1	-	CASSSRGTDYNEQFF	TGTGCCAGCAGCTCTCGGGGGACAGATTACAATGAGCAGTTCTTC
TRBV7-8	-	TRBJ2-1	TRBD1	CASSPRTGMINEQFF	TGTGCCAGCAGCCCAAGGACAGGGATGATAAATGAGCAGTTCTTC
TRBV11-3	-	TRBJ2-1	TRBD1	CASSLGTGTGTYNEQFF	TGTGCCAGCAGCCTAGGGACCGGGACAGGGACCTACAATGAGCAGTTCTTC
TRBV11-2	-	TRBJ2-3	-	CASSLAVTGIPYTDTQYF	TGTGCCAGCAGCTTAGCCGTAACAGGGATCCCCTACACAGATACGCAGTATTTT
TRBV19	-	TRBJ1-5	-	CASSIVAVNQPQHF	TGTGCCAGTAGTATAGTGGCTGTCAATCAGCCCCAGCATTTT
TRBV6-5	-	TRBJ2-3	-	CASSSGTGTSTDTQYF	TGTGCCAGCAGTTCGGGGACGGGGACTAGCACAGATACGCAGTATTTT
TRBV6-5	-	TRBJ2-7	-	CASSYGLRGGEQYF	TGTGCCAGCAGTTACGGTCTCAGGGGGGGCGAGCAGTACTTC
TRBV10-2	-	TRBJ1-1	-	CASSVGGGGNTEAFF	TGCGCCAGCAGTGTCGGCGGGGGGGGGAACACTGAAGCTTTCTTT
TRBV5-1	-	TRBJ2-1	TRBD1	CASSPTGSSYNEQFF	TGCGCCAGCAGCCCGACAGGGAGCTCCTACAATGAGCAGTTCTTC
TRBV19	-	TRBJ1-1	-	CASRGGQFFEAFF	TGTGCCAGTAGGGGGGGGCAGTTTTTTGAAGCTTTCTTT
TRBV2	once	TRBJ2-3	TRBD2	CASSSAGGSTDTQYF	TGTGCCAGCTCTTCAGCGGGGGGGAGCACAGATACGCAGTATTTT
TRBV15	-	TRBJ1-1	-	CATSRDAGPGTEAFF	TGTGCCACCAGCAGAGATGCAGGGCCCGGCACTGAAGCTTTCTTT
TRBV16	-	TRBJ2-7	-	CASSLGHLTYEQYF	TGTGCCAGCAGCCTGGGACACCTAACCTACGAGCAGTACTTC
TRBV10-3	-	TRBJ1-1	-	CAISESGDTEAFF	TGTGCCATCAGTGAGTCTGGGGACACTGAAGCTTTCTTT
TRBV5-6	-	TRBJ2-5	-	CASSLGVWAETQYF	TGTGCCAGCAGCCTCGGAGTGTGGGCAGAGACCCAGTACTTC
TRBV11-2	-	TRBJ2-3	-	CASSLFWSSTDTQYF	TGTGCCAGCAGCTTATTCTGGTCTAGCACAGATACGCAGTATTTT
TRBV6-5	-	TRBJ2-3	-	CASSYSGNADTQYF	TGTGCCAGCAGTTACTCAGGGAACGCAGATACGCAGTATTTT
TRBV21-1	once	TRBJ1-2	-	CASSKMVGDTNYGYTF	TGTGCCAGCAGCAAAATGGTGGGGGACACTAACTATGGCTACACCTTC
TRBV5-8	-	TRBJ2-1	-	CASSFFPRPFYNEQFF	TGTGCCAGCAGCTTTTTCCCACGGCCCTTCTACAATGAGCAGTTCTTC
TRBV9	-	TRBJ2-7	TRBD2	CASSVDSSGGEQYF	TGTGCCAGCAGCGTAGATTCTAGCGGGGGCGAGCAGTACTTC
TRBV28	-	TRBJ2-7	TRBD1	CASSLPEGQPIYEQYF	TGTGCCAGCAGTTTACCCGAGGGACAGCCGATCTACGAGCAGTACTTC
TRBV28	-	TRBJ1-6	-	CASRPLREGNSPLHF	TGTGCCAGCAGGCCTTTGCGGGAGGGTAATTCACCCCTCCACTTT
TRBV14	-	TRBJ2-2	-	CASSPIPHTGELFF	TGTGCCAGCAGCCCTATTCCACACACCGGGGAGCTGTTTTTT
TRBV25-1	-	TRBJ2-5	-	CASSEPGTLEETQYF	TGTGCCAGCAGTGAACCCGGGACTCTTGAGGAGACCCAGTACTTC
TRBV28	once	TRBJ2-2	-	CASSILQPWGNTGELFF	TGTGCCAGCAGTATTCTTCAACCGTGGGGGAACACCGGGGAGCTGTTTTTT
TRBV25-1	-	TRBJ1-3	-	CASSEFGLLLPGNTIYF	TGTGCCAGCAGTGAATTTGGACTCCTGCTCCCTGGAAACACCATATATTTT